A single sample is the source of the 14 T cell receptor beta chains below, sequenced in a study of blood T cells in healthy people across ages. A sample-barcoded 5' primer and a J-beta primer mix were used in a second PCR of roughly 7 to 12 cycles. TCRdb itself ran the 5' RACE reads through MiXCR, one entry per CDR3 protein. The sample consists of hundreds of thousands of distinct CDR3 sequences, 20% to 25% of them appearing once. The sample consisted of blood. These receptors were collected from a man in his 70s in good health.

This clonotype was seen a few times. The chain uses TRBV15 and TRBJ1-3; D gene ambiguous. Germline V gene lookup returns CDR1 LNHNV and CDR2 YYDKDF (reference sequence). This CDR3 has 12 residues. Trimming shortened V by 1 base and J by 7 bases, and 5 bases separated the two germline ends. DNA of the CDR3: TGTGCCACCAGCAGAGTTGAGAACACCATATATTTT. Translation gives CATSRVENTIYF.

The rearrangement joins TRBV12-5 to TRBJ2-1, with D maybe TRBD1 (6 bases). The DNA end is more similar to TRBJ2-5, so the J call may be wrong. The germline CDR1 and CDR2 sequences are LGHNT and FRNRAP. The CDR3 spans 13 residues. CDR3 nucleotide sequence: TGTGCTAGTGGTTTGCCCCAGGGGGAGACCCAGTACTTC. Protein product: CASGLPQGETQYF.

The CDR3 region has the DNA TGTGCCACCAGTGGTCGCAGCGGTGGAGATGAGCAGTTCTTC. This codes for CATSGRSGGDEQFF. The chain joins TRBV15 to TRBJ2-1; D might be TRBD2 (5 bases). Trimming removed 6 bases at V and 8 bases at J, with 17 bases between. Germline values: CDR1 LNHNV, CDR2 YYDKDF (reference sequence). This CDR3 contains 14 residues.

This chain connects TRBV16 to TRBJ1-4; D gene ambiguous. This CDR3 comprises 16 residues. V was cut by 2 bases and J by 3 bases, with 13 bases left in between. Germline V gene data show CDR1 as KGHSY and CDR2 as FQNENV. The CDR3 protein is CASSQHTVPANEKLFF. DNA for the CDR3: TGTGCCAGCAGCCAACATACAGTCCCAGCTAATGAAAAACTGTTTTTT. The full variable domain, rest sourced from reference TRBV16 and TRBJ1-4, is GEEVAQTPKHLVRGEGQKAKLYCAPIKGHSYVFWYQQVLKNEFKFLISFQNENVFDETGMPKERFSAKCLPNSPCSLEIQATKLEDSAVYFCASSQHTVPANEKLFFGSGTQLSVL.

The chain has TRBV28 and TRBJ2-1, with TRBD2 matching over 11 bases. The CDR3 runs 21 residues. Germline-derived CDR1 and CDR2 are MDHEN and SYDVKM. Losses at the gene ends were 3 bases for V and 6 bases for J; bases not matched to a gene: 22. CDR3 DNA: TGTGCCAGCAGTTTCGGATTTAGCGGGAGGGCCAAGGGTATAAGGATCAATGAGCAGTTCTTC. Its translation is CASSFGFSGRAKGIRINEQFF.

The chain links TRBV6-5 to TRBJ1-5; 7 nucleotides agree with TRBD1. The V segment lost 7 bases and the J segment 6 bases; nucleotides outside the gene matches: 9. In germline, CDR1 is MNHEY, CDR2 SVGAGI. The CDR3 loop spans 14 amino acids. Written as DNA, the CDR3 is TGTGCCAGCAAACCCGACAGGGTGTCTCAGCCCCAGCATTTT. Translated, it gives CASKPDRVSQPQHF.

The V call is TRBV28, the J call TRBJ1-5; 8 bases are shared with TRBD1. Germline V gene sequence: CDR1 MDHEN, CDR2 SYDVKM. This CDR3 has 15 amino acids. Unmatched junction bases numbered 6, after V lost 2 bases and J lost 6 bases. The CDR3 loop reads CASSLGPGGSQPQHF. As DNA, the CDR3 is TGTGCCAGCAGTTTAGGTCCAGGGGGCTCTCAGCCCCAGCATTTT.

The genes are TRBV12-3 or TRBV12-4 and TRBJ2-1; D is unclear. The CDR3 contains 13 residues. The germline V and J ends were trimmed by 4 bases and 10 bases, with 14 bases remaining between them. For the CDR3, the DNA is TGTGCCAGCAGTTATCTTGGTGGGTTGGAGCAGTTCTTC. Translated: CASSYLGGLEQFF.

This clonotype has more than one count but fewer than ten. This chain joins TRBV20-1 and TRBJ2-3, with 7 bases fitting TRBD2. This CDR3 has 14 residues. Germline V gene sequence: CDR1 DFQATT, CDR2 SNEGSKA (reference sequence). J was trimmed by 5 bases and V by 4 bases; bases with no gene match: 9. The CDR3 here is CSANRGLERDTQYF. The CDR3 bases are TGCAGTGCTAATCGAGGACTAGAACGAGATACGCAGTATTTT.

The chain joins TRBV29-1 to TRBJ2-7; D is perhaps TRBD2 (5 bases). Trimming removed 4 bases from V and 3 bases from J, with 7 bases in between. The CDR3 loop spans 11 amino acids. Germline lookup yields CDR1 SQVTM and CDR2 ANQGSEA. This CDR3 is CSVATIYEQYF. The CDR3 DNA reads as TGCAGCGTTGCGACTATCTACGAGCAGTACTTC.

This clonotype was recorded many times. The chain joins TRBV5-6 to TRBJ2-5; a weak D match, TRBD2 (5 bases). CDR1 is SGHDT and CDR2 is YYEEEE in the germline V gene. The CDR3 consists of 16 residues. Trimming stripped 3 bases from V and 2 bases from J, with 17 bases between. CDR3 loop: CASSSPSWVRQETQYF. The CDR3 nucleotides are TGTGCCAGCAGCTCTCCTAGCTGGGTTCGGCAAGAGACCCAGTACTTC.

This clonotype was counted only a few times. The J gene is TRBJ2-1, the V gene TRBV7-2; 12 bases align to TRBD2. CDR1 and CDR2 (germline): SGHTA, FQGNSA. Losses at the gene ends were 4 bases for V and 6 bases for J; bases not matched to a gene: 13. This CDR3 is built from 18 residues. CDR3 loop: CASSSRARTSGKVNEQFF. Written as DNA, the CDR3 is TGTGCCAGCAGCTCGCGAGCTAGGACTAGCGGGAAGGTCAATGAGCAGTTCTTC.

This rearrangement joins TRBV20-1 to TRBJ2-1, with D tentatively TRBD2 (6 bases). Germline assignment: CDR1 DFQATT and CDR2 SNEGSKA (reference sequence). The CDR3 runs to 13 residues. V gave up 0 bases and J gave up 6 bases, with 9 bases separating them. The CDR3 sequence is CSARDSGVNEQFF. CDR3 nucleotides: TGCAGTGCTAGAGATTCGGGGGTCAATGAGCAGTTCTTC.

Note on this clonotype: A much bigger clone sits one base away, suggesting this may be a read error. This rearrangement joins TRBV10-3 to TRBJ2-1; D is possibly TRBD2 (6 bases). The CDR3 covers 15 residues. Germline values: CDR1 ENHRY, CDR2 SYGVKD. Trimming cost V 0 bases and J 6 bases, with 12 bases left between them. As DNA, the CDR3 is TGTGCCATCAGTGAGTCGGTCGGGGGAGGCAATGAGCAGTTCTTC. Amino acids: CAISESVGGGNEQFF.